The 21 T cell receptor beta chains given below trace back to one sample, sequenced in a study of Graves' ophthalmopathy and Graves' hyperthyroidism. Amplifying from RNA transcripts, the study obtained TCR beta CDR3 regions. The first round was an RT-PCR with HTBI primers, and the second round was a multiplex PCR. TCRdb itself ran the multiplex PCR reads through MiXCR, one entry per CDR3 protein. In the table there are just over 400,000 distinct CDR3 sequences, under 25% of which are singletons. Sequencing was carried out using peripheral blood. The receptors were gathered from a woman aged 18-35 years with stable Graves' hyperthyroidism.

There are many counts of this clonotype. The CDR3 protein is CASKGQGYEQYF. CDR3 in DNA: TGTGCCAGCAAAGGTCAGGGCTACGAGCAGTACTTC. The rearrangement links TRBV6-5 to TRBJ2-7; maybe TRBD1 (5 bases). This CDR3 contains 12 residues. Germline CDR1 MNHEY, CDR2 SVGAGI. Trimming removed 7 bases at V and 3 bases at J, with 10 bases between.

This clonotype was seen at least ten times. The chain recombines TRBV6-1 with TRBJ2-5; 7 bases fit TRBD1. Germline V gene data show CDR1 as MNHNS and CDR2 as SASEGT. After removal of 6 bases from V and 5 bases from J, the junction contained 12 bases not matched to a gene. The CDR3 covers 15 residues. CDR3 bases: TGTGCCAGCAGCAAAGACAGGGATTTTTGGGAGACCCAGTACTTC. It codes for CASSKDRDFWETQYF.

This clonotype occurred a few times. The J gene is TRBJ1-1, the V gene TRBV18; 10 bases align to TRBD1. This CDR3 region has 15 residues. Germline V lookup: CDR1 KGHSH, CDR2 LQKENI. V trimming: 5 bases; J trimming: 6 bases; junction bases outside the gene matches: 9. The CDR3: CASSRSGQGTSEAFF. In DNA form, the CDR3 reads TGTGCCAGCTCAAGATCGGGACAGGGGACTTCTGAAGCTTTCTTT.

This clonotype appeared many times. V gene TRBV7-2 combines with J gene TRBJ1-2, with 11 bases aligning to TRBD1. The junction had 18 bases not matched to a gene; V was cut back by 6 bases and J by 6 bases. The CDR3 spans 18 residues. The V gene's germline CDR1 is SGHTA and CDR2 FQGNSA. The DNA for the CDR3 is TGTGCCAGCAGTCATCCTCCAGGACAGGGGGCGCTAACAAATGGCTACACCTTC. It codes for CASSHPPGQGALTNGYTF.

This clonotype was seen many times. One end of the junction varies from germline; a read error may be responsible. J is TRBJ2-7 and V is TRBV7-9, with D maybe TRBD2 (6 bases). The germline V gene has CDR1 SEHNR and CDR2 FQNEAQ (reference sequence). CDR3 length: 12 residues. Here the CDR3 reads CASSLAVYEQYF. The CDR3 nucleotides are TGTGCCAGCAGTTTAGCGGTCTACGAGCAGTACTTC.

This clonotype has a count of ten or more. The chain joins TRBV10-3 to TRBJ1-5; tentative D call: TRBD1 (5 bases). This CDR3 is built from 13 residues. Germline V gives CDR1 ENHRY, CDR2 SYGVKD. The germline V and J ends were trimmed by 8 bases and 4 bases, with 12 bases remaining between them. The CDR3 nucleotides read TGTGCCATCGGGCAGGGTGGGAATCAGCCCCAGCATTTT. It specifies CAIGQGGNQPQHF.

This clonotype was seen many times. The chain carries TRBV24-1 and TRBJ2-7; D assignment may be TRBD1 or TRBD2 (6 bases each). V lost 3 bases, J lost 5 bases, and 13 bases lay in between. The CDR3 consists of 14 residues. CDR1 is KGHDR, CDR2 SFDVKD, per germline. In nucleotides, the CDR3 is TGTGCCACCAGTGATCCCGCTAGGGGGGACGAGCAGTACTTC. It is translated as CATSDPARGDEQYF.

The J gene is TRBJ1-2, the V gene TRBV7-9; no reliable D call. The CDR3 has 13 amino acids. The germline V and J ends were trimmed by 5 bases and 7 bases, with 14 bases remaining between them. Per the germline V gene, CDR1 is SEHNR and CDR2 is FQNEAQ (reference sequence). CDR3 residues: CASSPQEWVGYTF. The CDR3 region has the DNA TGTGCCAGCAGCCCCCAGGAGTGGGTTGGCTACACCTTC.

This clonotype was seen at least ten times. The chain has TRBV28 and TRBJ2-5, with D unresolved. V was trimmed by 4 bases and J by 5 bases, leaving 8 bases between them. CDR1 and CDR2 from the germline V gene are MDHEN and SYDVKM. This CDR3 comprises 12 residues. As DNA, the CDR3 is TGTGCCAGCAGTTCTCGTCCCGAGACCCAGTACTTC. Encoded protein: CASSSRPETQYF.

This clonotype was picked up many times. Compared with germline, one end of the junction differs, possibly owing to a read error. The rearrangement uses TRBV6-5 and TRBJ1-1; no definite D call. The CDR3 runs 16 residues. Germline V gives CDR1 MNHEY, CDR2 SVGAGI. CDR3 residues: CASSYSISAGNTEACF. CDR3 DNA sequence: TGTGCCAGCAGTTACTCGATATCGGCCGGGAACACTGAAGCTTGCTTT.

This clonotype has at least ten counts. The chain carries TRBV12-3 or TRBV12-4 and TRBJ1-6; 9 bases line up with TRBD1. CDR3 length: 14 amino acids. The V segment lost 5 bases and the J segment 10 bases; nucleotides outside the gene matches: 6. DNA for the CDR3: TGTGCCAGCAGTCAAGGGACAGGGTACTCACCCCTCCACTTT. Its protein is CASSQGTGYSPLHF.

The chain uses TRBV19 and TRBJ1-1; unclear D gene. Germline CDR1 LNHDA, CDR2 SQIVND (reference sequence). The CDR3 spans 12 residues. With 3 bases removed from V and 4 bases from J, the gap between germline ends came to 6 bases. The CDR3 region is CASSIDPTEAFF. The DNA for the CDR3 is TGTGCCAGTAGTATTGATCCCACTGAAGCTTTCTTT.

This clonotype was seen ten or more times. The V call is TRBV6-1, the J call TRBJ1-5; D ambiguous. Trimming cost V 4 bases and J 2 bases, with 9 bases left between them. The CDR3 is made up of 14 amino acids. Germline V gives CDR1 MNHNS, CDR2 SASEGT. CDR3 protein: CASSAREGNQPQHF. The CDR3 DNA follows: TGTGCCAGCAGTGCGCGGGAAGGCAATCAGCCCCAGCATTTT.

This clonotype was found many times. The genes are TRBV6-2 or TRBV6-3 and TRBJ2-7, with TRBD2 matching 7 bases. V was pared by 2 bases and J by 3 bases, with 7 bases of the junction left unmatched. This CDR3 is built from 15 residues. Germline loops: CDR1 MNHEY, CDR2 SVGEGT. DNA of the CDR3: TGTGCCAGCAGTTACGGGAGGGAGTGGCGCTACGAGCAGTACTTC. Translating it yields CASSYGREWRYEQYF.

This clonotype was found many times. For the CDR3, the DNA is TGTGCCAGCTCATTTTCTCCGACGCGTGAGCAGTACTTC. It encodes CASSFSPTREQYF. The V call is TRBV18, the J call TRBJ2-7; no reliable D call. V was clipped by 5 bases and J by 7 bases, with 15 bases between them. Germline loops: CDR1 KGHSH, CDR2 LQKENI. The CDR3 spans 13 residues.

The chain combines TRBV12-3 or TRBV12-4 with TRBJ1-1; D remains ambiguous. With 2 bases removed from V and 0 bases from J, the gap between germline ends came to 10 bases. This CDR3 is built from 15 residues. The CDR3 sequence is CASSLLLGMNTEAFF. Here the CDR3 DNA reads TGTGCCAGCAGTTTACTACTAGGAATGAACACTGAAGCTTTCTTT.

There are a few counts of this clonotype. An end of the junction differs from the germline gene, which may be a read error. The rearrangement uses TRBV28 and TRBJ1-2, with D tentatively TRBD1 (5 bases). Germline V gene data show CDR1 as MDHEN and CDR2 as SYDVKM. CDR3 length: 14 amino acids. The CDR3 is CASSWELDNYGYTF. DNA for the CDR3: TGTGCCAGCAGCTGGGAGCTGGACAACTATGGTTACACCTTC.

This clonotype was detected ten times or more. The V gene is TRBV25-1, the J gene TRBJ1-6; D is ambiguous. V lost 3 bases and J lost 9, with 15 bases in between. This CDR3 comprises 15 residues. Germline CDR1 and CDR2: MGHDK and SYGVNS. CDR3 DNA sequence: TGTGCCAGCAGTGAGAACAGAGTCGGGCTTTCACCCCTCCACTTT. Its translation is CASSENRVGLSPLHF.

Judged by abundance, this clonotype is medium-sized (0.01 to 0.1%). J is TRBJ2-5 and V is TRBV7-2; TRBD1 might be the D (6 bases). Trimming cost V 3 bases and J 7 bases, with 9 bases left between them. This CDR3 has 12 amino acids. Germline V gene lookup returns CDR1 SGHTA and CDR2 FQGNSA. CDR3: CASSFDRRTQYF. The CDR3 coding sequence is TGTGCCAGCAGCTTTGACAGGAGGACCCAGTACTTC.

This clonotype was counted many times. The V call is TRBV28, the J call TRBJ1-2; TRBD1 agrees at 10 bases. Germline V lookup: CDR1 MDHEN, CDR2 SYDVKM. Losses at the gene ends were 2 bases for V and 6 bases for J; bases not matched to a gene: 6. This CDR3 is built from 15 residues. This CDR3 is CASSLQGTGVNGYTF. The CDR3 DNA sequence: TGTGCCAGCAGTTTACAGGGGACAGGGGTCAATGGCTACACCTTC.

There are many counts of this clonotype. The chain employs TRBV2 and TRBJ1-1; D gene ambiguous. The CDR3 covers 10 residues. V lost 8 bases, J lost 7 bases, and 8 bases lay in between. The germline V gene encodes CDR1 SNHLY and CDR2 FYNNEI. In nucleotides, the CDR3 is TGTGCCAGCGGTGGATATGAAGCTTTCTTT. This codes for CASGGYEAFF.